One and the same sample provided the 6 T cell receptor beta chains below, sequenced in a study of blood T cell repertoires in COVID-19. Clones were sequenced by immunoSEQ multiplex PCR, and TCRdb holds only the in-frame ones, with some missing. In the table there are fewer than 150,000 clones, around 85% of which are singletons. Sequenced sample: peripheral blood. These receptors all stem from a human donor in a cohort sampled during active COVID-19.

Only a few counts were recorded for this clone. The chain recombines TRBV3-1 (or the pseudogene TRBV3-2) with TRBJ1-2; 11 bases agree with TRBD1. Looked up from germline, CDR1 is LGHDT and CDR2 is YNNKEL (reference sequence). This CDR3 is built from 18 residues. V was pared by 3 bases and J by 0 bases, with 9 bases of the junction left unmatched. Here the CDR3 DNA reads TGTGCCAGCAGCCACGCGGGGACAGGGGGTAAAGCTAACTATGGCTACACCTTC. Protein product: CASSHAGTGGKANYGYTF.

The rearrangement joins TRBV27 to TRBJ2-3; no reliable D call. Germline V gene sequence: CDR1 MNHEY, CDR2 SMNVEV (reference sequence). This CDR3 is built from 15 residues. Deletions cut 0 bases from V and 3 bases from J, with 10 bases between. The DNA for the CDR3 is TGTGCCAGCAGTTTATCTGTCTTTTTTACAGATACGCAGTATTTT. Protein sequence: CASSLSVFFTDTQYF.

The chain carries TRBV3-1 (or the pseudogene TRBV3-2) and TRBJ2-1; 12 bases are shared with TRBD2. This CDR3 spans 17 amino acids. Germline-derived CDR1 and CDR2 are LGHDT and YNNKEL (reference sequence). Unmatched junction bases numbered 10, after V lost 4 bases and J lost 6 bases. The DNA for the CDR3 is TGTGCCAGCAGCCCGCTGACTAGCGGGAGAGCAAGCAATGAGCAGTTCTTC. This translates into CASSPLTSGRASNEQFF.

The chain couples TRBV10-3 to TRBJ1-1; 7 bases line up with TRBD1. J was trimmed by 6 bases and V by 8 bases; bases with no gene match: 9. The CDR3 length is 13 residues. Germline lookup yields CDR1 ENHRY and CDR2 SYGVKD. This CDR3 is CAIGGTDGAEAFF. CDR3 coding DNA: TGTGCCATCGGGGGGACAGACGGGGCTGAAGCTTTCTTT.

This chain uses TRBV7-9 with TRBJ2-7; D is perhaps TRBD2 (6 bases). Trimming shortened V by 4 bases and J by 2 bases, and 12 bases separated the two germline ends. The CDR3 runs 14 residues. Per germline, CDR1 SEHNR and CDR2 FQNEAQ (reference sequence). This CDR3 reads CASSSTWTTYEQYF. The CDR3, as DNA: TGTGCCAGCAGCTCCACGTGGACTACCTACGAGCAGTACTTC.

The chain recombines TRBV9 with TRBJ2-5, with 8 bases that match TRBD1. The CDR3 totals 14 residues. J lost 4 bases, V lost 4 bases, and 6 bases had no gene match. Germline values: CDR1 SGDLS, CDR2 YYNGEE. The CDR3 DNA reads as TGTGCCAGCAGCTCGACAGGGGTCAGAGAGACCCAGTACTTC. It translates to CASSSTGVRETQYF.